A single sample is the source of the 7 T cell receptor beta chains below, sequenced in a study of blood T cell repertoires in COVID-19. Libraries were prepared by immunoSEQ multiplex PCR; TCRdb keeps only in-frame clonotypes and omits some of them. The top ten clones hold about 10% of a sample with roughly 200,000 clones, roughly 76% of them seen once. Sample: peripheral blood. These receptors were obtained from a woman aged 40 to 49 with COVID-19, enrolled during active disease.

This chain connects TRBV2 to TRBJ2-3; D might be TRBD1 (6 bases). This CDR3 region has 14 residues. Germline V gives CDR1 SNHLY, CDR2 FYNNEI. Trimming pared 7 bases from V and 6 bases from J, leaving 17 bases between. The CDR3 is CASTRDIGPDTQYF. The CDR3 region has the DNA TGTGCCAGCACCCGGGACATCGGTCCCGATACGCAGTATTTT.

J is TRBJ2-3 and V is TRBV19, with TRBD2 matching 7 bases. Germline V CDR1 and CDR2: LNHDA, SQIVND (reference sequence). Trimming removed 3 bases from V and 3 bases from J; junction bases left unmatched: 6. The length of the CDR3 is 15 residues. CDR3 protein: CASSMTSLPTDTQYF. Here the CDR3 DNA reads TGTGCCAGTAGTATGACTAGCCTTCCGACAGATACGCAGTATTTT. The variable domain in full, completed from reference TRBV19 and TRBJ2-3, reads DGGITQSPKYLFRKEGQNVTLSCEQNLNHDAMYWYRQDPGQGLRLIYYSQIVNDFQKGDIAEGYSVSREKKESFPLTVTSAQKNPTAFYLCASSMTSLPTDTQYFGPGTRLTVL.

The V and J genes are TRBV19 and TRBJ2-5; 11 bases match TRBD2. Germline CDR1 LNHDA, CDR2 SQIVND (reference sequence). The V and J ends lost 4 bases and 4 bases, in that order; junction bases with no gene match: 2. CDR3 length: 14 amino acids. The CDR3 sequence is CASSRLAGGETQYF. CDR3 sequence (DNA): TGTGCCAGTAGTAGGCTAGCGGGAGGAGAGACCCAGTACTTC.

The V call is TRBV6-5, the J call TRBJ2-3; TRBD2 matches at 8 bases. This CDR3 region has 14 residues. V dropped 4 bases and J dropped 8; count of bases not matched to a gene: 8. Germline assignment: CDR1 MNHEY and CDR2 SVGAGI. The CDR3 DNA reads TGTGCCAGCAGTTGGACGGGGGGGCCGGGTACGCAGTATTTT. Protein: CASSWTGGPGTQYF.

Only a few counts were recorded for this clone. This chain uses TRBV2 with TRBJ2-7, with no clear D. This CDR3 region has 11 residues. Germline V gives CDR1 SNHLY, CDR2 FYNNEI. The CDR3 DNA follows: TGTGCCAGCAGTGAAGCGGGCTATTGGTTTGTC. This encodes CASSEAGYWFV.

The chain uses TRBV7-8 and TRBJ2-7; D may be TRBD2 (6 bases). Germline V lookup: CDR1 SGHVS, CDR2 FQNEAQ. Trimming removed 1 base at V and 2 bases at J, with 18 bases between. The CDR3 extends over 17 amino acids. The CDR3: CASSLVFEGLQPYEQYF. The CDR3 DNA follows: TGTGCCAGCAGCTTAGTCTTTGAGGGACTTCAACCCTACGAGCAGTACTTC.

J is TRBJ2-1 and V is TRBV25-1; 8 nucleotides line up with TRBD1. The length of the CDR3 is 13 residues. The germline CDR1 and CDR2 sequences are MGHDK and SYGVNS. With V trimmed by 6 bases and J by 4 bases, 2 bases remained unmatched. The CDR3 sequence is CASRDRGYNEQFF. The CDR3 nucleotides are TGTGCCAGCAGAGACAGGGGTTACAATGAGCAGTTCTTC.